These T cell receptor beta chains were read from a single sample in a study of cytomegalovirus exposure and HLA in healthy donors. TCRdb keeps only in-frame clones here, not all; method: immunoSEQ multiplex PCR. This table holds about 300,000 clones, 86% found once. Sequencing used PBMCs. The receptors originated from a man in his forties in good health and CMV-seropositive. CDR3s include the opening cysteine and the closing phenylalanine or tryptophan.

V gene,CDR3 length,J gene,CDR3 protein
TRBV6-1,16,TRBJ1-5,CASSEGRRDYNQPQHF
TRBV7-9,15,TRBJ2-7,CASSPTGTRTYEQYF
TRBV28,17,TRBJ2-1,CASSLLLAGGPRTEQFF
TRBV29-1,16,TRBJ2-3,CSVDPGLAGRPDTQYF
TRBV6-1,15,TRBJ1-1,CASSPMLAGLTEAFF
TRBV7-9,15,TRBJ1-3,CASSLRQYSGNTIYF
TRBV7-9,18,TRBJ2-3,CASSRNGGAGPSTDTQYF
TRBV11-2,14,TRBJ2-7,CASSWDRGPYEQYF
TRBV7-8,15,TRBJ2-7,CASSPRVQGVREQYF
TRBV2,12,TRBJ1-1,CASRADRTEAFF
TRBV6-4,19,TRBJ1-1,CASSEIRSVLRGIGAEAFF
TRBV7-3,18,TRBJ2-6,CASSLEPGAPSGANVLTF
TRBV5-8,12,TRBJ2-2,CASSSRVGELFF
TRBV5-4,14,TRBJ2-5,CASSLVQGQETQYF
TRBV6-1,13,TRBJ2-5,CASSETSRETQYF
TRBV7-9,14,TRBJ2-7,CASSHVGEGYEQYF
TRBV5-1,16,TRBJ2-1,CASSLALREGDNEQFF
TRBV6-5,12,TRBJ2-7,CASSSGSYEQYF
TRBV6-5,13,TRBJ2-1,CASSSGQYNEQFF
TRBV29-1,14,TRBJ2-7,CSVAPSGISYEQYF
TRBV6-5,13,TRBJ2-3,CASSRGHTDTQYF
TRBV9,13,TRBJ1-2,CASSVDQGAGYTF
TRBV6-6,14,TRBJ1-1,CASSYSTANTEAFF
TRBV2,14,TRBJ1-5,CASSGGQGLQPQHF
TRBV28,16,TRBJ1-5,CASSPRTDYSNQPQHF
TRBV28,16,TRBJ2-1,CASTVGQTSSYNEQFF
TRBV5-4,15,TRBJ2-5,CASSSLLPGQETQYF
TRBV7-3,16,TRBJ2-3,CASSLTGGASGDTQYF
TRBV5-1,14,TRBJ2-7,CASSLGGSSYEQYF
TRBV15,15,TRBJ2-5,CATSRGGQYQETQYF
TRBV6-5,14,TRBJ1-3,CASRVDTSGNTIYF
TRBV19,14,TRBJ2-5,CASRLGLAGETQYF
TRBV5-8,15,TRBJ2-3,CASSVRAGATDTQYF
TRBV10-3,15,TRBJ2-1,CASTSGRARGNEQFF
TRBV4-3,13,TRBJ2-2,CASSQVVDGELFF
TRBV11-2,13,TRBJ2-1,CASRQGGYNEQFF
TRBV28,17,TRBJ2-1,CASSFGPQGGQSNEQFF
TRBV18,12,TRBJ1-1,CASSPEDTEAFF
TRBV19,14,TRBJ2-2,CASTPDTNTGELFF
TRBV18,15,TRBJ2-5,CASSPLDSRQETQYF
TRBV6-6,16,TRBJ1-3,CASSSQASNSGNTIYF
TRBV28,16,TRBJ1-4,CASSHRDSRLLEKLFF
TRBV4-3,14,TRBJ2-2,CASSYDSRTGELFF
TRBV28,14,TRBJ2-7,CASSLSGVSYEQYF
TRBV2,17,TRBJ2-1,CASRYVKGLAGGHEQFF
TRBV29-1,10,TRBJ1-2,CSVEHMARIF
TRBV4-3,15,TRBJ2-7,CASSQDWGPIYEQYF
TRBV6-1,16,TRBJ1-1,CASSEVLPGSYTEAFF
TRBV9,14,TRBJ2-7,CASSRKSGSYEQYF
TRBV30,16,TRBJ2-1,CAWRTSGKRSYNEQFF
TRBV5-1,14,TRBJ2-3,CASRAIGREDTQYF